This T cell receptor beta chain was observed in a study of PD-1 blockade in classical Hodgkin lymphoma. The protocol was immunoSEQ multiplex PCR, while the TCRdb copy is restricted to in-frame clones and leaves out a portion. The sample holds tens of thousands of clones, about three quarters seen once. Time point denoted: cycle 4 day 1 (C4D1), after 6 weeks of nivolumab. Each and every patient relapsed after autologous stem cell transplantation, and patients got differing brentuximab vedotin exposure. Germline V gene lookup returns CDR1 LGHNA and CDR2 YSLEER. This CDR3 has 14 residues. V shed 1 base and J shed 8 bases, with 14 bases lying between them.

The TCR comes from a human donor with classical Hodgkin lymphoma. Sequences were derived from peripheral blood mononuclear cells (PBMCs), sampled before the fourth cycle of nivolumab. This chain uses TRBV4-3 with TRBJ1-2, with unresolved D. The CDR3 protein is CASSQVMGLGGYTF. CDR3 DNA: TGCGCCAGCAGCCAAGTAATGGGCTTGGGCGGCTACACCTTC.